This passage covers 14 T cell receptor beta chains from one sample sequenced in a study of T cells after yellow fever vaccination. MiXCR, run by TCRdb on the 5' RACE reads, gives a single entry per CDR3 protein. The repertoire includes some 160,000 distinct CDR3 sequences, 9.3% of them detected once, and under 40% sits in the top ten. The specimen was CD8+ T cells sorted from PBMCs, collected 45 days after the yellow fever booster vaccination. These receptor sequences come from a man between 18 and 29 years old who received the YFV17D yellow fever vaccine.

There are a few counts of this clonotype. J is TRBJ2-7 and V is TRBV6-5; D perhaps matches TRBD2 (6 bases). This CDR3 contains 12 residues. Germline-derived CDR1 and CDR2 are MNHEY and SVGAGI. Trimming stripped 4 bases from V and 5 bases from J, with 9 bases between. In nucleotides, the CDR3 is TGTGCCAGCAGTTTGGCGGGGAACGAGCAGTACTTC. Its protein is CASSLAGNEQYF.

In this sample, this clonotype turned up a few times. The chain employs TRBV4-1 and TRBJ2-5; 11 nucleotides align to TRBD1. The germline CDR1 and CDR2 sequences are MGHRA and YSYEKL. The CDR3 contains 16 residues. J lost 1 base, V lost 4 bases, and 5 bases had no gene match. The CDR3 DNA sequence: TGCGCCAGCAGCCGCGGACAGGGGGCTTTCCAAGAGACCCAGTACTTC. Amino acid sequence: CASSRGQGAFQETQYF.

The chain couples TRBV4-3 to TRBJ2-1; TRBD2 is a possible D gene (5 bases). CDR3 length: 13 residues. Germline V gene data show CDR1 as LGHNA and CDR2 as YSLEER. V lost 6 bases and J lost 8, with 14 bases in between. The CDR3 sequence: CASSHSWEYEQFF. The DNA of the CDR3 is TGCGCCAGCAGTCATTCCTGGGAGTATGAGCAGTTCTTC.

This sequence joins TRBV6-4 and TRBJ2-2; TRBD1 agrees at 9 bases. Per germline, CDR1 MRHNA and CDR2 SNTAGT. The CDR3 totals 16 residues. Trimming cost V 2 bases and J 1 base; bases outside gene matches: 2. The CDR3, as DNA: TGTGCCAGCAGTGACCTGGGACAGGGGAACACCGGGGAGCTGTTTTTT. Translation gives CASSDLGQGNTGELFF.

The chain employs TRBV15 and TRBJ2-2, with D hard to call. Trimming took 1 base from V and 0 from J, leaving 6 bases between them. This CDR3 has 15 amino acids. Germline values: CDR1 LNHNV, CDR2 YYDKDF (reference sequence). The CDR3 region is CATSRVVTNTGELFF. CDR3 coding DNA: TGTGCCACCAGCAGAGTGGTCACGAACACCGGGGAGCTGTTTTTT.

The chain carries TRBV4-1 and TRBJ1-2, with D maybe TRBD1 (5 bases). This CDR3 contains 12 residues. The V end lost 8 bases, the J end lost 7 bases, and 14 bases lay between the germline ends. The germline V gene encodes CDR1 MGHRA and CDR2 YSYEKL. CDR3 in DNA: TGCGCCAGCGCGGGGCAGGAATCTGGCTACACCTTC. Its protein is CASAGQESGYTF.

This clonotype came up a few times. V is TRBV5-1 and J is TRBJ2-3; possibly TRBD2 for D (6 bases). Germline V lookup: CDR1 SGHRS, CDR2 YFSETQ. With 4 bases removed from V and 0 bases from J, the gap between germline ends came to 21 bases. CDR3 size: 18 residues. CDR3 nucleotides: TGCGCCAGCAGCCCCGTGACTAGGTGGGGCGCTAGCACAGATACGCAGTATTTT. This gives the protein CASSPVTRWGASTDTQYF.

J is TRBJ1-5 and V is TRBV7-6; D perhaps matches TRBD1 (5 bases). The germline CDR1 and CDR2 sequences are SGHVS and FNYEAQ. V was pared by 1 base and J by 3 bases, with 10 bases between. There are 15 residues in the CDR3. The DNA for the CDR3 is TGTGCCAGCAGCTTAGGTGCAGGGATCAATCAGCCCCAGCATTTT. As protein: CASSLGAGINQPQHF.

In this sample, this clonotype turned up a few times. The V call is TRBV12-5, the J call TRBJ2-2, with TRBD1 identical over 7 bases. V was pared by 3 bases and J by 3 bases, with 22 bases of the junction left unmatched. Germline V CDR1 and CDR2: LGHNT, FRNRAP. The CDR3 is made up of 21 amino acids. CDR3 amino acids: CASGFITRYTRGGEDTGELFF. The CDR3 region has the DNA TGTGCTAGTGGTTTTATAACCCGATACACTAGAGGGGGCGAGGACACCGGGGAGCTGTTTTTT. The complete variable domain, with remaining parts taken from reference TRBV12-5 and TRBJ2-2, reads DARVTQTPRHKVTEMGQEVTMRCQPILGHNTVFWYRQTMMQGLELLAYFRNRAPLDDSGMPKDRFSAEMPDATLATLKIQPSEPRDSAVYFCASGFITRYTRGGEDTGELFFGEGSRLTVL.

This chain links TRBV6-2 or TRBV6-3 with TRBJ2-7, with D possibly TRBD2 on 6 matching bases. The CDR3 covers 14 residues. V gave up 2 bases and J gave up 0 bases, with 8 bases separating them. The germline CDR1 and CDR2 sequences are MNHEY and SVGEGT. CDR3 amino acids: CASSYGRSSYEQYV. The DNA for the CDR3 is TGTGCCAGCAGTTACGGGAGGAGCTCCTACGAGCAGTACGTC.

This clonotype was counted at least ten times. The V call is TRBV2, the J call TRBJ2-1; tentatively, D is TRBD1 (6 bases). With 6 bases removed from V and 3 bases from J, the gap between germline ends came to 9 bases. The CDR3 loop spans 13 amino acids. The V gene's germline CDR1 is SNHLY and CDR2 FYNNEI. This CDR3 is CASSVDSYNEQFF. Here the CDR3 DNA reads TGTGCCAGCAGCGTGGACAGCTACAATGAGCAGTTCTTC.

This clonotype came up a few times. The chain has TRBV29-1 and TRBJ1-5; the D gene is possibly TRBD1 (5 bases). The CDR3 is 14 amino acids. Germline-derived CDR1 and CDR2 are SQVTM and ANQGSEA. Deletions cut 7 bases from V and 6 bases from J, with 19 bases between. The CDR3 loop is CSGEVCRVGQPQHF. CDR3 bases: TGCAGCGGGGAGGTTTGCAGGGTTGGTCAGCCCCAGCATTTT.

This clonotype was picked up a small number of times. DNA of the CDR3: TGTGCCAGTAGTATAGCCGGGAGCAATGAGCAGTTCTTC. Translating it yields CASSIAGSNEQFF. J is TRBJ2-1 and V is TRBV19, with D possibly being TRBD2 (6 bases). Germline V CDR1 and CDR2: LNHDA, SQIVND (reference sequence). This CDR3 has 13 residues. V gave up 1 base and J gave up 6 bases, with 7 bases separating them.

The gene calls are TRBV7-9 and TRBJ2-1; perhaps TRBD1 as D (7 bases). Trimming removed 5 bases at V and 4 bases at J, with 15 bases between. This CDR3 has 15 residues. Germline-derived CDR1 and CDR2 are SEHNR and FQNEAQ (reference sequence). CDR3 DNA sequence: TGTGCCAGCAGCCTTCAGGGGGGTGCTTACAATGAGCAGTTCTTC. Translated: CASSLQGGAYNEQFF.